This T cell receptor beta chain was sequenced in a study of PD-1 blockade in classical Hodgkin lymphoma (dated by TCRdb to 2018 to 2020). With regard to the full study: Nivolumab dosing was 3 mg/kg intravenously every 2 weeks, continuing until either disease progression or unacceptable toxicity. A peripheral blood immune signature of response to PD-1 blockade in classical Hodgkin lymphoma was defined using TCR beta sequencing and CyTOF.

The Qiagen DNeasy kit was used to extract genomic DNA from unsorted PBMCs and from the negatively selected CD4+ and CD8+ fractions. TCR beta CDR3 regions were amplified by immunoSEQ multiplex PCR using primers annealing to V and J segments. A synthetic immune receptor repertoire was used to minimize amplification bias, and any remaining bias was removed computationally after sequencing. The study's processing was this. Custom Python scripts were used to quantify repertoire diversity as the Shannon entropy index. The unsorted, CD4+ and CD8+ repertoires were each analyzed separately, with the exception of combined analyses, where CD4+ and CD8+ sequences were merged in silico. A clone was considered expanded if an increase in frequency of at least 2-fold after treatment relative to C1D1 was found, and a pseudocount of 0.5 was applied to clones undetected at baseline. Clones with 0 or 1 copy at C1D1 were classified as singleton clones, and clones with 2 or more copies were classified as non-singleton clones. Clones expanded in unsorted samples were assigned a CD4+, CD8+ or unknown annotation through matching of protein sequences in sorted samples from the same patient. Diversity changes from C1D1 to C4D1 were tested in paired samples using Wilcoxon tests. Sourced from immuneACCESS, this table was stored by TCRdb with only in-frame sequences that have V and J called. A share of the clones is absent; for the studies checked, an unresolved V gene accounts for under half, and the remainder has no known explanation. From that table come the V and J calls and clone size; the DNA was used to work out D and trimming. This sample has under 100,000 clones in its table, and about 90% of those were observed once. The ten largest clonotypes hold roughly 3% of the sample.

Comments on this clone: It lacks a known antigen. No much larger clonotype is one base removed from it; base qualities were not supplied.

The CDR3 runs 15 residues from the cysteine to the phenylalanine. Only CDR3 DNA remains: 45 bases, in frame from the first base. CDR1 and CDR2, per the germline V gene (reference sequence), are MNHNY and SVGAGI. V and J are truncated by 6 bases and 1 base respectively, leaving an intervening sequence of 16 bases. Overall results and qualifications from the work: Lower diversity was observed in patients in whom nivolumab was started less than 1 year after ASCT, and these patients were excluded from later analyses so that confounding by immune reconstitution would be avoided. Baseline TCR diversity was reported to be lower in newly diagnosed patients than in healthy donors, and even lower in relapsed/refractory patients. CD4+ but not CD8+ TCR diversity rose significantly by C4D1 (p=0.0027 vs p=0.16), most apparent in complete responders (p=0.02). Baseline diversity similar to that of newly diagnosed patients was observed in trial patients achieving complete response, whereas significantly lower diversity was observed in partial responders and progressors. The study was limited to a single clinical trial cohort, and causes of repertoire differences, possibly disease activity or prior therapy, remained undefined.

The time point label here, explained by the study, means: cycle 2 day 1 (C2D1) of nivolumab. Every trial patient had relapsed following autologous stem cell transplantation, and prior brentuximab vedotin exposure was what differed among cohorts A, B and C. A total of roughly 60 patients with relapsed/refractory classical Hodgkin lymphoma made up the trial cohort, and each patient's best overall response was complete response, partial response or progressive disease. Single-agent nivolumab was administered to trial patients in the multi-cohort phase II CheckMate 205 trial. An independent review committee assessed best overall response by applying the 2007 International Working Group response criteria. PBMCs from the trial were collected at three points: immediately before nivolumab initiation (C1D1), and during therapy at cycle 2 day 1 and cycle 4 day 1. After peripheral blood was drawn into 8 mL Vacutainer Cell Preparation Tubes, PBMCs were isolated by centrifugation and then cryopreserved.

This sequence originates from a human donor with classical Hodgkin lymphoma. Here the sequenced sample was peripheral blood mononuclear cells (PBMCs), taken before the second cycle of nivolumab. The V and J segments used are TRBV6-6 and TRBJ2-7; the best D guess is TRBD2, with 6 bases matching. The CDR3 region reads CASSRELAASYEQYF. Here is the DNA: TGTGCCAGCAGCCGCGAATTAGCGGCTTCCTACGAGCAGTACTTC.